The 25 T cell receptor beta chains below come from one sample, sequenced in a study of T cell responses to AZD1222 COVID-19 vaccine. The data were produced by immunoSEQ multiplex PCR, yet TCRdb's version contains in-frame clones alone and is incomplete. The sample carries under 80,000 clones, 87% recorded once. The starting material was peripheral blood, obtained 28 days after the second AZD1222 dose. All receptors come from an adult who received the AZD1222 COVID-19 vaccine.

CDR3 sequence: CASSPTGEGYSPLHF. The CDR3 DNA is TGTGCCAGCTCTCCCACAGGGGAAGGCTATTCACCCCTCCACTTT. V is TRBV18 and J is TRBJ1-6, with TRBD1 matching over 7 bases. Germline V gene data show CDR1 as KGHSH and CDR2 as LQKENI. CDR3 length: 15 amino acids. J was trimmed by 8 bases and V by 6 bases; bases with no gene match: 10.

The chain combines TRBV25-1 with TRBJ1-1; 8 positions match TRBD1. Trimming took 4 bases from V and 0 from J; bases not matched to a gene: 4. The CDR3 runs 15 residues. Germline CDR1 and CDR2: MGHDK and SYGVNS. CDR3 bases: TGTGCCAGCAGTGGGGGGGACAGGTTGAACACTGAAGCTTTCTTT. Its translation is CASSGGDRLNTEAFF.

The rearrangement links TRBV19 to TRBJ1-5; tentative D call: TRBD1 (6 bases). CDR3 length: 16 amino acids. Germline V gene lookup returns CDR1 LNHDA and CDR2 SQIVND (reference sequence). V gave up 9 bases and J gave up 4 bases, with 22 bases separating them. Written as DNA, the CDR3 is TGTGCCAGCAGGAGGATTGGCCGAGGGGGAAATCAGCCCCAGCATTTT. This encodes CASRRIGRGGNQPQHF.

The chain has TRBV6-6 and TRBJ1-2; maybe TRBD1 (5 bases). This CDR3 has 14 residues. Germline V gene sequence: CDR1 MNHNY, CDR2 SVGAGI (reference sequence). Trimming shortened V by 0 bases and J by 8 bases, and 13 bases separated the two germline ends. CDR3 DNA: TGTGCCAGCAGTTACTCCGCGGGGGAGATGGGCTACACCTTC. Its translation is CASSYSAGEMGYTF.

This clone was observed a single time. CDR3 sequence reads: CASSHRRNSPLHF. In DNA, the CDR3 is TGTGCCAGCTCCCACAGACGGAATTCACCCCTCCACTTT. The chain couples TRBV27 to TRBJ1-6; D is uncertain. The CDR3 loop spans 13 amino acids. The V end lost 8 bases, the J end lost 7 bases, and 12 bases lay between the germline ends. Germline CDR1 MNHEY, CDR2 SMNVEV (reference sequence).

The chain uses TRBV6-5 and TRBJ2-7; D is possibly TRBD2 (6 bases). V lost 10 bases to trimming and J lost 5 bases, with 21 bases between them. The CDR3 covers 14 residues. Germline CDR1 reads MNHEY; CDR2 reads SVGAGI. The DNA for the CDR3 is TGTGCCACCAGAGCGGGCGGGACGAAGAACGAGCAGTACTTC. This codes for CATRAGGTKNEQYF.

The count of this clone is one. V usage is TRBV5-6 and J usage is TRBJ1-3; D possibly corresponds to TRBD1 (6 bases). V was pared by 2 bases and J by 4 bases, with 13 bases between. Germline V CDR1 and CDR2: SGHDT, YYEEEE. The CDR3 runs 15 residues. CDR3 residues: CASSFTGTPGNTIYF. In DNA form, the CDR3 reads TGTGCCAGCAGCTTTACAGGGACCCCGGGAAACACCATATATTTT.

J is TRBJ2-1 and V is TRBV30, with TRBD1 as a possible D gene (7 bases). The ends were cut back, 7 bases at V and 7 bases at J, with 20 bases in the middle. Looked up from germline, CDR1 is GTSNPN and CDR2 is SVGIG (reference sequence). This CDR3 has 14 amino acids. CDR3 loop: CASYGAGGPNEQFF. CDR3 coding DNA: TGTGCCTCTTATGGGGCAGGGGGGCCAAATGAGCAGTTCTTC.

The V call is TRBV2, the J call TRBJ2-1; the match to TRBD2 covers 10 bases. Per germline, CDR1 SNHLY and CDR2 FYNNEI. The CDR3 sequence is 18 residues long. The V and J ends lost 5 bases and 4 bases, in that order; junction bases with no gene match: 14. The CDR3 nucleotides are TGTGCCAGCAGTCCCATAGCGGGAGGCCTTTCGTCTTACAATGAGCAGTTCTTC. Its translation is CASSPIAGGLSSYNEQFF.

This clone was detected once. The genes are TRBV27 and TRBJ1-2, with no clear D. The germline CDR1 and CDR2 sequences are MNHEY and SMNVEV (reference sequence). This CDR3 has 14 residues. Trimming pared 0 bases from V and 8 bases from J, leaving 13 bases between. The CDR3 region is CASSLSNGRSGYTF. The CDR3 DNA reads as TGTGCCAGCAGTTTATCAAACGGGCGTTCAGGCTACACCTTC.

CDR3 region: CASSLSGTDTEAFF. CDR3 bases: TGTGCCAGCAGCTTATCCGGGACAGACACTGAAGCTTTCTTT. This sequence joins TRBV13 and TRBJ1-1; TRBD1 agrees at 7 bases. The CDR3 is made up of 14 amino acids. Trimming took 2 bases from V and 3 from J; bases not matched to a gene: 3. CDR1 and CDR2 from the germline V gene are PRHDT and FYEKMQ (reference sequence).

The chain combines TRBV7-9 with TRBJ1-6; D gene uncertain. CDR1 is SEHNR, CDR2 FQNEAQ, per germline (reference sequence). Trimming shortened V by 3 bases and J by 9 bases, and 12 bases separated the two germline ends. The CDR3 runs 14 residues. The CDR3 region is CASSFIGSGSPLHF. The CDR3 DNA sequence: TGTGCCAGCAGCTTCATTGGAAGCGGTTCACCCCTCCACTTT.

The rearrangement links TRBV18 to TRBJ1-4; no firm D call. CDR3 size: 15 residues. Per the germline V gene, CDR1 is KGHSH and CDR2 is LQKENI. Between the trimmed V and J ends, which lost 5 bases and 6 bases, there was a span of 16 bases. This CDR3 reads CASSSRTSADEKLFF. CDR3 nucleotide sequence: TGTGCCAGCTCAAGCAGGACCTCAGCCGATGAAAAACTGTTTTTT. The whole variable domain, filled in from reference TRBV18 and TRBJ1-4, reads NAGVMQNPRHLVRRRGQEARLRCSPMKGHSHVYWYRQLPEEGLKFMVYLQKENIIDESGMPKERFSAEFPKEGPSILRIQQVVRGDSAAYFCASSSRTSADEKLFFGSGTQLSVL.

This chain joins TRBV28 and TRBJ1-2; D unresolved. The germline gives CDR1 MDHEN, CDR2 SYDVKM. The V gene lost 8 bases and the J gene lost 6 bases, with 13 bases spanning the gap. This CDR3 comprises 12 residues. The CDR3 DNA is TGTGCCAGCCATCACGGGCAGAATGGCTACACCTTC. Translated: CASHHGQNGYTF.

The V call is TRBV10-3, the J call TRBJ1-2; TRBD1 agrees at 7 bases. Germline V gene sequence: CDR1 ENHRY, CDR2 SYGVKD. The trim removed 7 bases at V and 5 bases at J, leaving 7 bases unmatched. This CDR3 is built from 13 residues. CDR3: CAITKGAGYGYTF. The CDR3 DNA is TGTGCCATCACGAAGGGGGCAGGTTATGGCTACACCTTC.

The CDR3 nucleotides are TGTGCCAGCAGCGCCACAGATACGCAGTATTTT. Translation gives CASSATDTQYF. The chain is built from TRBV12-3 or TRBV12-4 and TRBJ2-3; D not resolved. This CDR3 has 11 residues. V was trimmed by 6 bases and J by 2 bases, leaving 3 bases between them.

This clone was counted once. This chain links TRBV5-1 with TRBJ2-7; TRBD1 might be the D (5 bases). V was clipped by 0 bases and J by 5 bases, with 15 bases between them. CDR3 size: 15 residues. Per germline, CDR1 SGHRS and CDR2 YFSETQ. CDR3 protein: CASSLGGAIENEQYF. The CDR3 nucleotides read TGCGCCAGCAGCTTGGGTGGGGCGATCGAGAACGAGCAGTACTTC. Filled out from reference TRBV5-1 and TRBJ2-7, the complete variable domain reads KAGVTQTPRYLIKTRGQQVTLSCSPISGHRSVSWYQQTPGQGLQFLFEYFSETQRNKGNFPGRFSGRQFSNSRSEMNVSTLELGDSALYLCASSLGGAIENEQYFGPGTRLTVT.

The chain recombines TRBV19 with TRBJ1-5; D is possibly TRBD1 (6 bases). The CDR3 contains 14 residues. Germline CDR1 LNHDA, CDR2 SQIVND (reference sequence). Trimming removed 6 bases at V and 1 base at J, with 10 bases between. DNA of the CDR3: TGTGCCAGTAGAAAGACAGGAAGCAATCAGCCCCAGCATTTT. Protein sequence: CASRKTGSNQPQHF.

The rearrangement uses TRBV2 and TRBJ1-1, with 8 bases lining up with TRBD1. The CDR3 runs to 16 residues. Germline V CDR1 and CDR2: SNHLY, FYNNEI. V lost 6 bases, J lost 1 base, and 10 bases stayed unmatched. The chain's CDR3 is CASRAQGASTNTEAFF. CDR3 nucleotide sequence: TGTGCCAGCAGGGCCCAGGGGGCTTCCACGAACACTGAAGCTTTCTTT.

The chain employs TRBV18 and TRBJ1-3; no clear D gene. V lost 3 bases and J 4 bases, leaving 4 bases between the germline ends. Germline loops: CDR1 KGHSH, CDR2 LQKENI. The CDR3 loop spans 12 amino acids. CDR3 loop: CASSPAGNTIYF. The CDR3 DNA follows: TGTGCCAGCTCACCGGCCGGAAACACCATATATTTT.

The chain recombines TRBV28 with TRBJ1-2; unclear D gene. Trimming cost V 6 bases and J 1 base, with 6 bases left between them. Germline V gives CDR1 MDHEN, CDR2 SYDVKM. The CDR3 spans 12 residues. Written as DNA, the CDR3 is TGTGCCAGCAGACGGAGTAACTATGGCTACACCTTC. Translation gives CASRRSNYGYTF.

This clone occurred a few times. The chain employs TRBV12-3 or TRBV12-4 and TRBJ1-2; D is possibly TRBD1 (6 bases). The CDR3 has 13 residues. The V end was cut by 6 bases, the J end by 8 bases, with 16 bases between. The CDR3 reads CASSLRVQGGYTF. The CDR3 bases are TGTGCCAGCAGCCTGCGGGTACAGGGAGGCTACACCTTC.

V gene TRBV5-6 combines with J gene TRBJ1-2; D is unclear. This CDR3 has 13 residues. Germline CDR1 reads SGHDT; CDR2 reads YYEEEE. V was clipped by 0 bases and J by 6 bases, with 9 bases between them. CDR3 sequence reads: CASSLVGSHGYTF. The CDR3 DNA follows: TGTGCCAGCAGCTTGGTCGGGTCTCATGGCTACACCTTC.

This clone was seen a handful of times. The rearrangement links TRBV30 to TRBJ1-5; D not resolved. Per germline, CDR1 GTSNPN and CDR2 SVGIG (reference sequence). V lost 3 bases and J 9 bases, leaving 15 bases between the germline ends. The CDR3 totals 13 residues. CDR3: CAWSPSGDLPQHF. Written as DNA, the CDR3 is TGTGCCTGGAGCCCCTCGGGAGATTTGCCCCAGCATTTT. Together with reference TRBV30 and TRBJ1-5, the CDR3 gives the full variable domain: SQTIHQWPATLVQPVGSPLSLECTVEGTSNPNLYWYRQAAGRGLQLLFYSVGIGQISSEVPQNLSASRPQDRQFILSSKKLLLSDSGFYLCAWSPSGDLPQHFGDGTRLSIL.

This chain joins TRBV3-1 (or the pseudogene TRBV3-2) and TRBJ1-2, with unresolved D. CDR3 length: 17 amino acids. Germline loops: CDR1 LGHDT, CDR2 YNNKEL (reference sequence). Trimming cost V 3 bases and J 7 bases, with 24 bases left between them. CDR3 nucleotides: TGTGCCAGCAGCCAGTTCTCAGTCGGTGAGGGAGCGAGTGGCTACACCTTC. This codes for CASSQFSVGEGASGYTF.